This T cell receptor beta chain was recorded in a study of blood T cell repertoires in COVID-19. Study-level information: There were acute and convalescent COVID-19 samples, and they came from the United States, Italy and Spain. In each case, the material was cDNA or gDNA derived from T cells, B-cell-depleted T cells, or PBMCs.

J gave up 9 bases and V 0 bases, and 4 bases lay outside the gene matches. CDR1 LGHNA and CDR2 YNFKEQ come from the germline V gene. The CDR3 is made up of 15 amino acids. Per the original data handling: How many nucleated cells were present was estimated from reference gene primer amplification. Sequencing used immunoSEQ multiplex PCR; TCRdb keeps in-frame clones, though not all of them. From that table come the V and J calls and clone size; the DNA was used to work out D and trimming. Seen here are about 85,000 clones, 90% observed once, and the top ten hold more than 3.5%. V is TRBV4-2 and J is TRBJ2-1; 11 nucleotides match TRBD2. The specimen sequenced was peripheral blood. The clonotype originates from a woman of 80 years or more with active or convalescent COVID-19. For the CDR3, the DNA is TGTGCCAGCAGCCAAGAGGCTAGCGGGAGGTCTGAGCAGTTCTTC. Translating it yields CASSQEASGRSEQFF.